These 19 T cell receptor beta chains originate from one sample sequenced in a study of blood T cell repertoires in COVID-19. The table came from immunoSEQ multiplex PCR; TCRdb's copy has only in-frame clones and leaves some out. Counted here are 400,000 to 450,000 clones, 85% to 90% occurring once; the ten biggest clones make up roughly 0.84%. Sequencing input: peripheral blood. The source of these receptors is a man aged 18 to 35 with COVID-19, enrolled during active disease.

This sequence joins TRBV2 and TRBJ1-1; TRBD1 might be the D (5 bases). The CDR3 totals 13 residues. The V gene's germline CDR1 is SNHLY and CDR2 FYNNEI. V shed 0 bases and J shed 8 bases, with 10 bases lying between them. The CDR3 loop is CASSEAGTGEAFF. The CDR3 nucleotides are TGTGCCAGCAGTGAAGCTGGGACTGGGGAAGCTTTCTTT.

This clone was counted only a few times. V and J are TRBV7-9 and TRBJ2-7, with TRBD2 identical over 13 bases. CDR3 length equals 17 residues. The J segment lost 3 bases and the V segment lost 0 bases, leaving 5 bases of the junction unmatched. Per germline, CDR1 SEHNR and CDR2 FQNEAQ (reference sequence). CDR3 amino acids: CASSLALRTSGSYEQYF. In DNA, the CDR3 is TGTGCCAGCAGCTTAGCTCTCCGGACTAGCGGGAGCTACGAGCAGTACTTC.

As DNA, the CDR3 is TGTGCCAGCAGCCAAGAGGACAGGGGGCTGGTAAACACCATATATTTT. Amino acid sequence: CASSQEDRGLVNTIYF. J is TRBJ1-3 and V is TRBV3-1 (or the pseudogene TRBV3-2); 11 bases match TRBD1. V lost 0 bases and J lost 6; bases outside the gene matches: 4. Germline CDR1 LGHDT, CDR2 YNNKEL (reference sequence). The CDR3 has 16 residues.

V gene TRBV7-6 combines with J gene TRBJ2-7; possibly TRBD2 for D (6 bases). Trimming removed 4 bases from V and 0 bases from J, with 16 bases in between. The length of the CDR3 is 16 residues. Germline CDR1 SGHVS, CDR2 FNYEAQ. The CDR3 DNA reads TGTGCCAGCAGCTCGTCCCTTGGCGGGAACTCCTACGAGCAGTACTTC. This encodes CASSSSLGGNSYEQYF.

V is TRBV6-5 and J is TRBJ1-1; 10 bases agree with TRBD1. The trim removed 2 bases at V and 3 bases at J, leaving 6 bases unmatched. From germline, CDR1 is MNHEY and CDR2 SVGAGI. The CDR3 consists of 16 residues. CDR3 DNA sequence: TGTGCCAGCAGTTACCCCCGGACAGGGGGGCACACTGAAGCTTTCTTT. As protein: CASSYPRTGGHTEAFF.

The V call is TRBV7-9, the J call TRBJ2-3; D is possibly TRBD2 (6 bases). V was shortened by 5 bases and J by 3 bases, with 12 bases between the two germline ends. This CDR3 has 14 residues. Germline lookup yields CDR1 SEHNR and CDR2 FQNEAQ (reference sequence). Here the CDR3 reads CASSPLGGTDTQYF. The CDR3 nucleotides read TGTGCCAGCAGCCCCCTGGGGGGTACAGATACGCAGTATTTT.

The chain recombines TRBV30 with TRBJ2-5; perhaps TRBD2 as D (5 bases). Germline CDR1 and CDR2: GTSNPN and SVGIG (reference sequence). The CDR3 sequence is 13 residues long. V was pared by 2 bases and J by 7 bases, with 14 bases between. The CDR3 protein is CAWSSGPAGTQYF. DNA of the CDR3: TGTGCCTGGAGTTCAGGCCCTGCGGGGACCCAGTACTTC.

The rearrangement uses TRBV28 and TRBJ1-3; D uncertain. Germline lookup yields CDR1 MDHEN and CDR2 SYDVKM. The V end was cut by 0 bases, the J end by 4 bases, with 10 bases between. The CDR3 sequence is 15 residues long. This CDR3 reads CASSLWAGRGNTIYF. Here the CDR3 DNA reads TGTGCCAGCAGTTTATGGGCAGGAAGGGGAAACACCATATATTTT.

The V gene is TRBV6-5, the J gene TRBJ1-6; a weak D match, TRBD1 (6 bases). The germline CDR1 and CDR2 sequences are MNHEY and SVGAGI. The CDR3 runs 15 residues. V shed 2 bases and J shed 7 bases, with 12 bases lying between them. CDR3 DNA: TGTGCCAGCAGTTACACAGGGCCGGTGAATTCACCCCTCCACTTT. Protein: CASSYTGPVNSPLHF.

This rearrangement joins TRBV4-2 to TRBJ2-3; D gene uncertain. The length of the CDR3 is 14 residues. Trimming stripped 1 base from V and 1 base from J, with 6 bases between. The V gene's germline CDR1 is LGHNA and CDR2 YNFKEQ. CDR3 DNA sequence: TGTGCCAGCAGCCAAGGGAGTGGCACAGATACGCAGTATTTT. Translation gives CASSQGSGTDTQYF.

In this sample, this clone turned up a few times. The chain couples TRBV3-1 (or the pseudogene TRBV3-2) to TRBJ1-1; 7 positions match TRBD1. Germline V gene data show CDR1 as LGHDT and CDR2 as YNNKEL (reference sequence). This CDR3 comprises 14 residues. V was clipped by 5 bases and J by 4 bases; unmatched bases: 7. The CDR3 nucleotides read TGTGCCAGCAGCTCCCGGGACAGCTCCACTGAAGCTTTCTTT. Translated, it gives CASSSRDSSTEAFF.

Concerning this clone itself: At the DNA level, this CDR3 is encoded by other sequences in the same sample as well. This chain links TRBV9 with TRBJ2-7; weak D call: TRBD2 (6 bases). V was shortened by 0 bases and J by 2 bases, with 9 bases between the two germline ends. CDR3 length: 14 residues. CDR1 is SGDLS and CDR2 is YYNGEE in the germline V gene. The CDR3 loop reads CASSVGGAPYEQYF. As DNA, the CDR3 is TGTGCCAGCAGCGTAGGCGGGGCGCCCTACGAGCAGTACTTC.

Comments on this clone: The sample carries other DNA sequences with the same CDR3. This chain uses TRBV7-6 with TRBJ2-5; TRBD2 agrees at 10 bases. Germline CDR1 and CDR2: SGHVS and FNYEAQ. The CDR3 contains 15 residues. V lost 3 bases and J lost 4; bases outside the gene matches: 5. The CDR3 loop reads CASSLGPSGGETQYF. The CDR3, as DNA: TGTGCCAGCAGCTTGGGACCTAGCGGGGGAGAGACCCAGTACTTC.

The chain joins TRBV10-3 to TRBJ1-5; D unclear. Trimming cost V 2 bases and J 4 bases, with 9 bases left between them. Germline V gives CDR1 ENHRY, CDR2 SYGVKD. This CDR3 comprises 14 residues. The CDR3 here is CAISEAGSNQPQHF. The CDR3 DNA reads as TGTGCCATCAGTGAGGCGGGGTCAAATCAGCCCCAGCATTTT.

J is TRBJ1-1 and V is TRBV7-4, with 7 nucleotides matching TRBD1. The V gene end was trimmed by 3 bases and the J gene end by 1 base; junction bases not matched to a gene: 17. The length of the CDR3 is 19 residues. Germline CDR1 and CDR2: SGHVT and SQSDAQ. The CDR3 spells CASSFQRRCPGQRNTEAFF. CDR3 DNA: TGTGCCAGCAGCTTTCAGCGCAGGTGTCCGGGACAGAGGAACACTGAAGCTTTCTTT.

Here the CDR3 DNA reads TGTGCCAGCAGCTGGGACAGGGGCCATGGCTACACCTTC. Translation gives CASSWDRGHGYTF. The rearrangement joins TRBV7-9 to TRBJ1-2, with 10 bases aligning to TRBD1. This CDR3 comprises 13 residues. V dropped 4 bases and J dropped 6; count of bases not matched to a gene: 2. The germline V gene has CDR1 SEHNR and CDR2 FQNEAQ (reference sequence).

This chain joins TRBV12-5 and TRBJ1-2, with D tentatively TRBD1 (5 bases). Trimming cost V 7 bases and J 8 bases, with 20 bases left between them. Looked up from germline, CDR1 is LGHNT and CDR2 is FRNRAP. There are 14 residues in the CDR3. CDR3 nucleotide sequence: TGTGCTAGTGCCCTTGGGACCGGCGGGAACGGCTACACCTTC. Amino acids: CASALGTGGNGYTF.

This rearrangement joins TRBV5-1 to TRBJ1-2; the D is unclear. The V gene's germline CDR1 is SGHRS and CDR2 YFSETQ. The CDR3 loop spans 15 amino acids. Trimming took 0 bases from V and 3 from J, leaving 12 bases between them. CDR3 sequence: CASSLGSQAYYGYTF. CDR3 sequence (DNA): TGCGCCAGCAGCTTGGGTTCTCAGGCCTACTATGGCTACACCTTC. The whole variable domain, remainder taken from reference TRBV5-1 and TRBJ1-2, is KAGVTQTPRYLIKTRGQQVTLSCSPISGHRSVSWYQQTPGQGLQFLFEYFSETQRNKGNFPGRFSGRQFSNSRSEMNVSTLELGDSALYLCASSLGSQAYYGYTFGSGTRLTVV.

The chain has TRBV6-5 and TRBJ2-7, with 7 bases lining up with TRBD2. This CDR3 region has 15 residues. Germline CDR1 reads MNHEY; CDR2 reads SVGAGI. V trimming: 3 bases; J trimming: 2 bases; junction bases outside the gene matches: 7. CDR3 coding DNA: TGTGCCAGCAGTTATGGCGGGAGTTCCACCTACGAGCAGTACTTC. Encoded protein: CASSYGGSSTYEQYF.